This T cell receptor beta chain came from a study of blood T cell repertoires in COVID-19. Generated by immunoSEQ multiplex PCR, the TCRdb table keeps only in-frame clones and is missing some. The sample includes about 370,000 clones, 80% to 90% seen only once; the top ten take roughly 1%. The sequence derives from a man between 18 and 35 years old who had recovered from COVID-19. Sequencing was performed on PBMCs or T cells enriched from blood (not recorded which).

Here the CDR3 DNA reads TGTGCCAGCAGCCGTGACATCTCCATGGAGCAGTTCTTC. Amino acid sequence: CASSRDISMEQFF. V and J are TRBV14 and TRBJ2-1; D unresolved. Germline CDR1 is SGHDN and CDR2 is FVKESK. The CDR3 consists of 13 residues. V was cut by 4 bases and J by 10 bases, with 14 bases left in between.